This note documents a single TCR beta chain sequence. This sample is part of a study of blood T cell repertoires in COVID-19. Study-level background: Specimens from acute and convalescent COVID-19 originated in the United States, Italy and Spain.

TCRdb's table, derived via immunoSEQ multiplex PCR, lists solely in-frame clones and lacks some. In the table there are 200,000 or so clones, about 86% of which are singletons. The CDR3 sequence is 14 residues long. Germline CDR1 MNHEY, CDR2 SVGEGT. The ends lost 6 bases at V and 8 bases at J; junction bases unmatched: 6. Sequenced input: peripheral blood. The chain uses TRBV6-2 or TRBV6-3 and TRBJ2-1; 11 bases match TRBD2. This clonotype originated in a young man with active or convalescent COVID-19. Here the CDR3 reads CASSPLAGVDEQFF. The CDR3 DNA sequence: TGTGCCAGCAGCCCACTAGCGGGAGTCGATGAGCAGTTCTTC.